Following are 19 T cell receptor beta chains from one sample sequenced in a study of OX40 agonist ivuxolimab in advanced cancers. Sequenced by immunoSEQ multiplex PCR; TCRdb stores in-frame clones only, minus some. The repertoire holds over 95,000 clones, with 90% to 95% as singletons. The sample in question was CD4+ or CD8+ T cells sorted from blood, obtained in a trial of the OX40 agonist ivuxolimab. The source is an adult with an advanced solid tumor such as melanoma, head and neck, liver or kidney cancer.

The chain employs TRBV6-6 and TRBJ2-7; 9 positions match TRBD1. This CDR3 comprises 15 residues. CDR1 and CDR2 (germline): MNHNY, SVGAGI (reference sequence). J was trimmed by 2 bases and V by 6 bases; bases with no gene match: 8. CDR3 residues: CASSASGTGPYEQYF. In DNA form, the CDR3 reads TGTGCCAGCAGCGCCTCCGGGACAGGGCCCTACGAGCAGTACTTC.

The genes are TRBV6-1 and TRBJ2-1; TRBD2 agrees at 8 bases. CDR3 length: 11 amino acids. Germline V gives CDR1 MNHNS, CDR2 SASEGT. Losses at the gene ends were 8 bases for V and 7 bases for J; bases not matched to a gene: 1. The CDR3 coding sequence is TGTGCCAGCCGGGGGGGAAATGAGCAGTTCTTC. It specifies CASRGGNEQFF.

The CDR3 spells CASSPRPGQGNTIYF. CDR3 nucleotide sequence: TGTGCCAGCAGTCCAAGACCGGGACAGGGAAACACCATATATTTT. The chain combines TRBV28 with TRBJ1-3; 7 bases map to TRBD1. The germline CDR1 and CDR2 sequences are MDHEN and SYDVKM. J lost 4 bases, V lost 5 bases, and 8 bases had no gene match. The CDR3 contains 15 residues. The full variable domain, completed using reference TRBV28 and TRBJ1-3, is DVKVTQSSRYLVKRTGEKVFLECVQDMDHENMFWYRQDPGLGLRLIYFSYDVKMKEKGDIPEGYSVSREKKERFSLILESASTNQTSMYLCASSPRPGQGNTIYFGEGSWLTVV.

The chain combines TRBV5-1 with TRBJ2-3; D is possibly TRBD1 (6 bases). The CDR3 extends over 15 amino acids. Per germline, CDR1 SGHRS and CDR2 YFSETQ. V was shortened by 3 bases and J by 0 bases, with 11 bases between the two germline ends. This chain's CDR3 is CASSSWDKSTDTQYF. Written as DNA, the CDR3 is TGCGCCAGCAGCTCTTGGGACAAAAGCACAGATACGCAGTATTTT.

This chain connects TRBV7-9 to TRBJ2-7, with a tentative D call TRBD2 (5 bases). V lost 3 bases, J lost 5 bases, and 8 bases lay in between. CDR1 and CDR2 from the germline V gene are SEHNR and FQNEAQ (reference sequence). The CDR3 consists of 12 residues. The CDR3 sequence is CASSFPGDEQYF. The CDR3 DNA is TGTGCCAGCAGCTTCCCCGGGGACGAGCAGTACTTC.

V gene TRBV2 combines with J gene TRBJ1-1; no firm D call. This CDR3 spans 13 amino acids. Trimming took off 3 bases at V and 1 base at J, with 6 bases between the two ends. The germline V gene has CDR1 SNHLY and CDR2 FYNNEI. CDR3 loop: CASSEVENTEAFF. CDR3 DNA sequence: TGTGCCAGCAGTGAGGTTGAGAACACTGAAGCTTTCTTT.

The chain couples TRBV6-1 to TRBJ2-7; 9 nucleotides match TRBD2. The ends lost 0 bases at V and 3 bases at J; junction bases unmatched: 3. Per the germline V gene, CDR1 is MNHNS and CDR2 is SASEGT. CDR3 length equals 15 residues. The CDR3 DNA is TGTGCCAGCAGTGAAGCGAGTAGCGGGAGCTACGAGCAGTACTTC. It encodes CASSEASSGSYEQYF.

The DNA of the CDR3 is TGTGCCAGCAGCTTGTTCACAGGGGGAGACACTGAAGCTTTCTTT. This gives the protein CASSLFTGGDTEAFF. The chain couples TRBV7-9 to TRBJ1-1; 8 bases fit TRBD1. CDR3 length equals 15 residues. V was clipped by 3 bases and J by 3 bases; unmatched bases: 6. CDR1 is SEHNR, CDR2 FQNEAQ, per germline (reference sequence).

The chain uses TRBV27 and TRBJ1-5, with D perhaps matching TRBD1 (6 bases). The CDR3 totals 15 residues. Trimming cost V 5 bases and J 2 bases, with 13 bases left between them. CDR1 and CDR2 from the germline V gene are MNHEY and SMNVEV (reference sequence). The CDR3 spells CASSRTGWGNQPQHF. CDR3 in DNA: TGTGCCAGCAGTCGTACAGGGTGGGGCAATCAGCCCCAGCATTTT.

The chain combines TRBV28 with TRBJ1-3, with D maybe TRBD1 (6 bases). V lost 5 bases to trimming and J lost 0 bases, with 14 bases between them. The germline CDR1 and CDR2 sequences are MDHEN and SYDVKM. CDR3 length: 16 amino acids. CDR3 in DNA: TGTGCCAGCAGTGGTATCGGACAGAGCTCTGGAAACACCATATATTTT. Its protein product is CASSGIGQSSGNTIYF.

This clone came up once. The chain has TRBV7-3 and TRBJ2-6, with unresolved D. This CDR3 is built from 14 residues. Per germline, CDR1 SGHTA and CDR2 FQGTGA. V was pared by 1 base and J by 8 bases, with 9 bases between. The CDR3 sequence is CASSLNRASNVLTF. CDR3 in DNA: TGTGCCAGCAGCTTAAATAGGGCGTCCAACGTCCTGACTTTC.

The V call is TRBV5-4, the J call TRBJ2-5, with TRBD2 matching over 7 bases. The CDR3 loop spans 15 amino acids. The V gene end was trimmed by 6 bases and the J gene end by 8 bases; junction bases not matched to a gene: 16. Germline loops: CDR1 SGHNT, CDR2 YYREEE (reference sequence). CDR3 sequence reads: CASMNHPEAGVTQYF. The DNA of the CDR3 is TGTGCCAGCATGAATCATCCCGAGGCGGGAGTTACCCAGTACTTC.

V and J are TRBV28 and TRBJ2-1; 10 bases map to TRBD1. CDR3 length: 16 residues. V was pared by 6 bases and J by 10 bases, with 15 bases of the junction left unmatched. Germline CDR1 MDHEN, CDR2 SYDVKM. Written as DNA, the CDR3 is TGTGCCAGCAGGCCGCCGGGACAGGGGAAGCTAGGAGAGCAGTTCTTC. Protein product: CASRPPGQGKLGEQFF. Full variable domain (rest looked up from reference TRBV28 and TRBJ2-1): DVKVTQSSRYLVKRTGEKVFLECVQDMDHENMFWYRQDPGLGLRLIYFSYDVKMKEKGDIPEGYSVSREKKERFSLILESASTNQTSMYLCASRPPGQGKLGEQFFGPGTRLTVL.

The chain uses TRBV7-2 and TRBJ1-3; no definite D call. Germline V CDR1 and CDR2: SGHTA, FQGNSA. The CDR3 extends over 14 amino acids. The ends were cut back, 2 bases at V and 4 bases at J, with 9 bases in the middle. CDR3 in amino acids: CASSLSVTGNTIYF. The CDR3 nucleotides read TGTGCCAGCAGCTTATCCGTCACCGGAAACACCATATATTTT.

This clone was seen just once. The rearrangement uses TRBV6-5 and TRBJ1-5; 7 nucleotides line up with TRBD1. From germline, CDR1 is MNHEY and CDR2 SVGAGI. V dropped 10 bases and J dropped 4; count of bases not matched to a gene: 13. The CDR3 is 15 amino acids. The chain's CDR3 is CATGLGTVGNQPQHF. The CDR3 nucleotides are TGTGCCACCGGTCTCGGGACAGTTGGAAATCAGCCCCAGCATTTT.

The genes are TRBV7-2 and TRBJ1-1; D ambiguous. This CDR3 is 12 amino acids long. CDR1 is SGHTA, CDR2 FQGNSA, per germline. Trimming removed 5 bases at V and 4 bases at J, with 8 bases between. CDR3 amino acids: CASSPSRTEAFF. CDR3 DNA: TGTGCCAGCAGCCCGTCGCGCACTGAAGCTTTCTTT.

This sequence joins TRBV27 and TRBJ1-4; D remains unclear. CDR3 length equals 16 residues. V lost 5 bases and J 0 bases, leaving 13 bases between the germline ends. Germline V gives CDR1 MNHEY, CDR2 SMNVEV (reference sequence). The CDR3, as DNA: TGTGCCAGCAGTCCCGGTAGATCTGCAACTAATGAAAAACTGTTTTTT. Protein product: CASSPGRSATNEKLFF.

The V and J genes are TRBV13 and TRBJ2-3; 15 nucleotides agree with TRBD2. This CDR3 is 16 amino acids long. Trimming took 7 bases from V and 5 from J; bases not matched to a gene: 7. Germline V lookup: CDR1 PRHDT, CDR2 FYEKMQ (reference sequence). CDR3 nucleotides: TGTGCCAGCACCCTAAAGGGACTAGCGGGAGGAGATACGCAGTATTTT. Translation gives CASTLKGLAGGDTQYF.

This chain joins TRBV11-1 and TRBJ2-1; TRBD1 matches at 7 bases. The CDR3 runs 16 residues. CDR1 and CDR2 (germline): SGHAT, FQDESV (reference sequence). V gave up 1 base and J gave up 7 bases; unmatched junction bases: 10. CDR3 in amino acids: CASSLVSYRGTNEQFF. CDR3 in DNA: TGTGCCAGCAGCTTAGTTTCCTACAGGGGTACGAATGAGCAGTTCTTC.